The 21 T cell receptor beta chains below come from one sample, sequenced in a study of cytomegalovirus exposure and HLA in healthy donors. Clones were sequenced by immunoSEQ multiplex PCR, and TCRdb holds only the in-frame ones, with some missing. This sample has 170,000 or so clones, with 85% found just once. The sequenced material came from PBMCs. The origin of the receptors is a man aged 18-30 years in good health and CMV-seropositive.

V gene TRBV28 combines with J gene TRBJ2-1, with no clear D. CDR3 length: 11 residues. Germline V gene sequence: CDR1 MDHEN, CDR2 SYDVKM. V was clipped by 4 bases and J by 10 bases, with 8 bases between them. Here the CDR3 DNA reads TGTGCCAGCAGTTCCTTGCTAGAGCAGTTCTTC. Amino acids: CASSSLLEQFF.

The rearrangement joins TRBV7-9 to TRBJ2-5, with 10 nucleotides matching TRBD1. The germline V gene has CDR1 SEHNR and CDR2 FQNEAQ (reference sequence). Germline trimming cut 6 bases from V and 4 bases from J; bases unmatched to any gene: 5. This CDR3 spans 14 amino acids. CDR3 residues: CASRPDRGTETQYF. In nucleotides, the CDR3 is TGTGCCAGCAGACCGGACAGGGGGACAGAGACCCAGTACTTC.

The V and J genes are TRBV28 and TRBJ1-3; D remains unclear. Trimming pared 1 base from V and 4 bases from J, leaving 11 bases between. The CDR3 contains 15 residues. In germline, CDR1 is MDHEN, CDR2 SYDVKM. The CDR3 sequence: CASSLSGGSGNTIYF. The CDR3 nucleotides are TGTGCCAGCAGTTTATCAGGAGGGTCGGGAAACACCATATATTTT.

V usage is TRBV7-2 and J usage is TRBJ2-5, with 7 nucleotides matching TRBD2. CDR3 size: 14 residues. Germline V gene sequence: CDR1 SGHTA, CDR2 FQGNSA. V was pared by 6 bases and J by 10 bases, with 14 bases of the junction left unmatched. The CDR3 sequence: CASSYRLALEGQYF. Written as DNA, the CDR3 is TGTGCCAGCAGTTATCGACTAGCCCTAGAAGGCCAGTACTTC.

Here the CDR3 DNA reads TGTGCCTGGAGTAAGAAGGGACTAGCGGGGGCGCAGTATTTT. It translates to CAWSKKGLAGAQYF. This chain joins TRBV30 and TRBJ2-3, with 14 bases fitting TRBD2. Germline-derived CDR1 and CDR2 are GTSNPN and SVGIG (reference sequence). J lost 10 bases, V lost 2 bases, and 5 bases had no gene match. CDR3 length: 14 residues.

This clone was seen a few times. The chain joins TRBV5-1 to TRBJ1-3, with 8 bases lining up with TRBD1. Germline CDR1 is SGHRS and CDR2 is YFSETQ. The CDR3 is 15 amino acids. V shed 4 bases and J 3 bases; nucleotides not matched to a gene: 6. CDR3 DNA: TGCGCCAGCAGCCCCGACAGGGGCGGTGGAAACACCATATATTTT. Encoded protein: CASSPDRGGGNTIYF.

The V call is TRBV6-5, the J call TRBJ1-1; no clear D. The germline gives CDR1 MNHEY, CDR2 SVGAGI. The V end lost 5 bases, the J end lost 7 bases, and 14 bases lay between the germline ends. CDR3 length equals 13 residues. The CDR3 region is CASSSPLKIEAFF. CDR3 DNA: TGTGCCAGCAGTAGCCCTTTGAAAATTGAAGCTTTCTTT.

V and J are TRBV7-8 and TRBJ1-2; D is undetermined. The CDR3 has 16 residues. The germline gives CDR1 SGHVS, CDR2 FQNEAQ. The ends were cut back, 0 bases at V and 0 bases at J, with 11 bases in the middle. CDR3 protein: CASSLAPQSANYGYTF. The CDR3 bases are TGTGCCAGCAGCTTAGCCCCACAGTCAGCTAACTATGGCTACACCTTC.

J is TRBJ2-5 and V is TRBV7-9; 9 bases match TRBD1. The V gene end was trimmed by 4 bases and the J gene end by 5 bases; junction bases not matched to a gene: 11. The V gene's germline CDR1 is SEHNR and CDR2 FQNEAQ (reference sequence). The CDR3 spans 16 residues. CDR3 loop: CASSSITTGTGETQYF. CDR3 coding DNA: TGTGCCAGCAGCTCGATTACGACAGGGACAGGGGAGACCCAGTACTTC. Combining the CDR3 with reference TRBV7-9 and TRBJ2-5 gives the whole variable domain DTGVSQNPRHKITKRGQNVTFRCDPISEHNRLYWYRQTLGQGPEFLTYFQNEAQLEKSRLLSDRFSAERPKGSFSTLEIQRTEQGDSAMYLCASSSITTGTGETQYFGPGTRLLVL.

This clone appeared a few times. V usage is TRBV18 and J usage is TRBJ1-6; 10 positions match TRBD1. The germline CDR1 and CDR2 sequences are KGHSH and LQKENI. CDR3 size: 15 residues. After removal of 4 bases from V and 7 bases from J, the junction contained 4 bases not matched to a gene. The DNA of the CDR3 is TGTGCCAGCTCACGGACAGGGGGGAAGAATTCACCCCTCCACTTT. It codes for CASSRTGGKNSPLHF. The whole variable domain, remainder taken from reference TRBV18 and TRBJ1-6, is NAGVMQNPRHLVRRRGQEARLRCSPMKGHSHVYWYRQLPEEGLKFMVYLQKENIIDESGMPKERFSAEFPKEGPSILRIQQVVRGDSAAYFCASSRTGGKNSPLHFGNGTRLTVT.

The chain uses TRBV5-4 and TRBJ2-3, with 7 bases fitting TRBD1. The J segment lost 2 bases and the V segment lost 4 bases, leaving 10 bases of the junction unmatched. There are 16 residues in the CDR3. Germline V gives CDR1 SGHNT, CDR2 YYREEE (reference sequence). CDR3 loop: CASSLDDRAYTDTQYF. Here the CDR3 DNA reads TGTGCCAGCAGCCTAGATGACAGGGCTTACACAGATACGCAGTATTTT.

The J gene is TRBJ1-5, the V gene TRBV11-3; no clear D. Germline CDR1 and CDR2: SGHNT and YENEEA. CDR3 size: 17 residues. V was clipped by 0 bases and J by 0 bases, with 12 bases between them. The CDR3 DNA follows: TGTGCCAGCAGCTTAGACCTGGAGGGCGATAGCAATCAGCCCCAGCATTTT. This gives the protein CASSLDLEGDSNQPQHF.

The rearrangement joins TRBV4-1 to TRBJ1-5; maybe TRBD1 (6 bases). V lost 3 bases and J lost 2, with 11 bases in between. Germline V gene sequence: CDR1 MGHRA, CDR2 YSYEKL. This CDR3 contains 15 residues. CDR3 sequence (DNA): TGCGCCAGCAGCCATCTCAGGGGTGGCAATCAGCCCCAGCATTTT. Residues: CASSHLRGGNQPQHF.

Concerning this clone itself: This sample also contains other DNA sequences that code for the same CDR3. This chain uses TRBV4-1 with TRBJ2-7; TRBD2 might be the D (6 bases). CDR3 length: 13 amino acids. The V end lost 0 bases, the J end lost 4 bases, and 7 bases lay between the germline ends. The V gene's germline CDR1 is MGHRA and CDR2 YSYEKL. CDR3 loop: CASSQDRGYEQYF. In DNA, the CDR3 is TGCGCCAGCAGCCAAGACCGGGGGTACGAGCAGTACTTC.

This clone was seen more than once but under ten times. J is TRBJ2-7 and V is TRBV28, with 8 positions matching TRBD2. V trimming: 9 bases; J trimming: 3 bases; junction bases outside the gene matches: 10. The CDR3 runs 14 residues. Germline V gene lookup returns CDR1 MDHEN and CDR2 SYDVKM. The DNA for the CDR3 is TGTGCCAGTTCAAACCCCGGGGGGGGCTACGAGCAGTACTTC. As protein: CASSNPGGGYEQYF.

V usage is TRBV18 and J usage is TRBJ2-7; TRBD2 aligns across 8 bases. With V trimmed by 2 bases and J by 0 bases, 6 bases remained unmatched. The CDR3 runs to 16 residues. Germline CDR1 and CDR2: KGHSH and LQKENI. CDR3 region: CASSPGGRLFSYEQYF. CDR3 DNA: TGTGCCAGCTCACCAGGCGGGAGGCTTTTCTCCTACGAGCAGTACTTC.

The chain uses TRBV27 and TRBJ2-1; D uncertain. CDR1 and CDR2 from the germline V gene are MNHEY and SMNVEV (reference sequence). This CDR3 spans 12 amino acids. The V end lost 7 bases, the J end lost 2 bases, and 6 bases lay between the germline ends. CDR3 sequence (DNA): TGTGCCAGCATGAGGACCTACAATGAGCAGTTCTTC. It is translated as CASMRTYNEQFF.

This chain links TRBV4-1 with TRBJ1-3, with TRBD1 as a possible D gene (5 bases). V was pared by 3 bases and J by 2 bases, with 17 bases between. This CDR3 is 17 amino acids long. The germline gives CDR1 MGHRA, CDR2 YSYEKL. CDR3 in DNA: TGCGCCAGCAGCCACGGGACTGTCAGTACACCTGGAAACACCATATATTTT. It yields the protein CASSHGTVSTPGNTIYF.

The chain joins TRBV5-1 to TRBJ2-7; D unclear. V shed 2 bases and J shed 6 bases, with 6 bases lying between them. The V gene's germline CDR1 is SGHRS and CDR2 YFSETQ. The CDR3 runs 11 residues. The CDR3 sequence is CASSFTGEQYF. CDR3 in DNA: TGCGCCAGCAGCTTTACGGGCGAGCAGTACTTC.

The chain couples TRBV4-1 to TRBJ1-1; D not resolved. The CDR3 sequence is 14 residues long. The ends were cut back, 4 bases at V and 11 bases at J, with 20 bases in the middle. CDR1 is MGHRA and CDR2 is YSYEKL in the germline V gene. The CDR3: CASSPPGALHGAFF. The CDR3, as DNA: TGCGCCAGCAGCCCCCCTGGCGCCCTCCACGGGGCTTTCTTT.

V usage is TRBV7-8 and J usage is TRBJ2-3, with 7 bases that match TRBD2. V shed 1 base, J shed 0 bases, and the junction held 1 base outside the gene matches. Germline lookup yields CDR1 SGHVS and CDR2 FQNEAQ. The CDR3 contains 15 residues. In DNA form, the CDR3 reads TGTGCCAGCAGCTTAGTAGCGGGTAGCACAGATACGCAGTATTTT. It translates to CASSLVAGSTDTQYF.